This T cell receptor (beta chain) was sequenced during a study of human T cells and chemical hapten exposure. Study information: Each patient's scalp received weekly diphenylcyclopropenone throughout the approximately 24-week study.

Study conclusions and caveats: Expanded TCRs created a significantly greater count of big CDR3 similarity clusters than controls did. Donors, who had alopecia, may show an immune response that differs from healthy people's. Correlating positively with patch test score were the PT1 expanded TCR counts.

The time point was: patch test 1, 2 weeks after DPC sensitization. Indicated treatment: therapeutic diphenylcyclopropenone sensitization with weekly scalp DPC. This clonotype came up many times. Its matching antigen is unknown. CDR1 is MNHEY, CDR2 SVGAGI, per germline. CDR3 length: 15 amino acids. Trimming pared 7 bases from V and 1 base from J, leaving 16 bases between. TCRdb processed the RACE reads anew with MiXCR; each CDR3 protein has one entry. The sample holds about 100,000 distinct CDR3 sequences, approximately 10% seen once. The material was whole blood, obtained in connection with sensitization to the hapten diphenylcyclopropenone (DPC). The chain links TRBV6-5 to TRBJ1-1; TRBD1 is a possible D gene (6 bases). The sequence was obtained from a woman aged 40 to 50 with alopecia areata. Some clones in this sample may be carry-over from other donors' samples. The CDR3 sequence: CASMGRTGPNTEAFF. DNA of the CDR3: TGTGCCAGCATGGGGAGAACAGGGCCGAACACTGAAGCTTTCTTT.